Below are 25 T cell receptor beta chains sequenced from a single sample in a study of radiotherapy plus CTLA-4 blockade in lung cancer. Measured with immunoSEQ multiplex PCR; TCRdb has only the in-frame clones, and not every one. Of tens of thousands of clones in the sample, approximately 80% are singletons; the top ten hold roughly 2.6%. The sequenced sample was peripheral blood, obtained from a patient treated with radiotherapy plus ipilimumab. The receptors were gathered from a human donor with non-small cell lung cancer whose response to radiotherapy plus ipilimumab could not be evaluated.

The rearrangement joins TRBV2 to TRBJ1-1; D not resolved. Trimming pared 6 bases from V and 0 bases from J, leaving 14 bases between. CDR3 size: 15 residues. Germline CDR1 reads SNHLY; CDR2 reads FYNNEI. The CDR3 protein is CASRESSLMNTEAFF. CDR3 nucleotides: TGTGCCAGCAGGGAATCGAGCCTCATGAACACTGAAGCTTTCTTT.

In this sample, this clone turned up a few times. V is TRBV5-1 and J is TRBJ2-5; the match to TRBD2 covers 8 bases. The trim removed 7 bases at V and 4 bases at J, leaving 12 bases unmatched. Germline CDR1 and CDR2: SGHRS and YFSETQ. CDR3 length: 15 residues. The CDR3 loop is CASHWGSGSGETQYF. The CDR3 bases are TGCGCCAGCCACTGGGGGAGCGGGAGCGGAGAGACCCAGTACTTC.

The J gene is TRBJ1-2, the V gene TRBV28; a weak D match, TRBD1 (6 bases). CDR3 size: 15 residues. The germline V gene has CDR1 MDHEN and CDR2 SYDVKM. V lost 5 bases and J lost 4, with 17 bases in between. The CDR3 nucleotides are TGTGCCAGCAGTCGCCCCGGCGGGGGCAGCTATGGCTACACCTTC. Its protein is CASSRPGGGSYGYTF.

The chain couples TRBV5-1 to TRBJ1-2, with D maybe TRBD1 (6 bases). This CDR3 is built from 15 residues. V was shortened by 2 bases and J by 8 bases, with 19 bases between the two germline ends. Germline V gives CDR1 SGHRS, CDR2 YFSETQ. DNA for the CDR3: TGCGCCAGCAGCTTCGGGGACACCTATGGCCGCGGCTACACCTTC. This codes for CASSFGDTYGRGYTF.

The chain links TRBV6-4 to TRBJ2-2; 11 bases are shared with TRBD2. Germline CDR1 and CDR2: MRHNA and SNTAGT. J lost 6 bases, V lost 3 bases, and 9 bases had no gene match. The CDR3 length is 17 residues. CDR3 loop: CASSDAPTSGRAGELFF. The CDR3 DNA reads TGTGCCAGCAGTGATGCCCCAACTAGCGGGAGAGCCGGGGAGCTGTTTTTT.

This chain connects TRBV5-6 to TRBJ2-5; D not certain. Germline CDR1 and CDR2: SGHDT and YYEEEE. The V end lost 2 bases, the J end lost 5 bases, and 13 bases lay between the germline ends. The CDR3 totals 14 residues. The CDR3 DNA follows: TGTGCCAGCAGCTTAGACTCCTTCGGGGAGACCCAGTACTTC. It translates to CASSLDSFGETQYF.

The chain combines TRBV5-1 with TRBJ1-1; perhaps TRBD1 as D (5 bases). CDR3 length: 14 amino acids. V lost 1 base to trimming and J lost 4 bases, with 11 bases between them. The germline V gene has CDR1 SGHRS and CDR2 YFSETQ. The CDR3 region is CASSLQGRSTEAFF. Here the CDR3 DNA reads TGCGCCAGCAGCTTGCAGGGAAGGAGCACTGAAGCTTTCTTT.

This sequence joins TRBV19 and TRBJ2-5; 7 nucleotides match TRBD1. Germline V gene lookup returns CDR1 LNHDA and CDR2 SQIVND (reference sequence). The J segment lost 4 bases and the V segment lost 3 bases, leaving 17 bases of the junction unmatched. The CDR3 sequence is 18 residues long. In nucleotides, the CDR3 is TGTGCCAGTAGTATCTTATCCCTCGGACAGGACCTAAGAGAGACCCAGTACTTC. It translates to CASSILSLGQDLRETQYF.

This rearrangement joins TRBV4-2 to TRBJ2-7, with D possibly matching TRBD2 (5 bases). CDR1 is LGHNA and CDR2 is YNFKEQ in the germline V gene. The CDR3 runs 14 residues. The ends were cut back, 1 base at V and 3 bases at J, with 10 bases in the middle. The CDR3 coding sequence is TGTGCCAGCAGCCAAGCCCCGGCGGGCTACGAGCAGTACTTC. Its protein is CASSQAPAGYEQYF.

The CDR3 protein is CASSMLVSRHNSPLHF. The CDR3 DNA reads as TGTGCCAGTAGTATGTTGGTCTCGCGGCATAATTCACCCCTCCACTTT. V gene TRBV19 combines with J gene TRBJ1-6; D gene ambiguous. Trimming stripped 3 bases from V and 5 bases from J, with 14 bases between. Germline-derived CDR1 and CDR2 are LNHDA and SQIVND (reference sequence). CDR3 size: 16 residues.

The chain employs TRBV18 and TRBJ1-4; no reliable D call. V lost 3 bases and J lost 2, with 7 bases in between. CDR1 is KGHSH, CDR2 LQKENI, per germline. The CDR3 is 14 amino acids. DNA for the CDR3: TGTGCCAGCTCACCTGAACAGACTAATGAAAAACTGTTTTTT. Amino acids: CASSPEQTNEKLFF.

The chain combines TRBV2 with TRBJ2-2; TRBD1 aligns across 7 bases. The junction had 8 bases not matched to a gene; V was cut back by 8 bases and J by 5 bases. Germline assignment: CDR1 SNHLY and CDR2 FYNNEI. This CDR3 is built from 14 residues. CDR3 bases: TGTGCCAGCTCCCCGGGACAGAGAACCGGGGAGCTGTTTTTT. As protein: CASSPGQRTGELFF.

The chain combines TRBV4-2 with TRBJ1-1; D gene ambiguous. The CDR3 has 15 amino acids. The V gene lost 4 bases and the J gene lost 4 bases, with 16 bases spanning the gap. Germline loops: CDR1 LGHNA, CDR2 YNFKEQ. In DNA form, the CDR3 reads TGTGCCAGCAGCCGTTCGGGAGAAGGATCCACTGAAGCTTTCTTT. Amino acid sequence: CASSRSGEGSTEAFF.

This chain joins TRBV5-6 and TRBJ2-7; 8 bases are shared with TRBD2. Losses at the gene ends were 4 bases for V and 1 base for J; bases not matched to a gene: 7. Germline V gene lookup returns CDR1 SGHDT and CDR2 YYEEEE. CDR3 length: 15 amino acids. CDR3 protein: CASSPGGTRSYEQYF. In nucleotides, the CDR3 is TGTGCCAGCAGCCCGGGGGGGACACGGTCCTACGAGCAGTACTTC.

This clone was detected only once. The CDR3 DNA is TGTGCCAGCGGTCTCTGGCGGGGAGTCGAGACCCAGTACTTC. Translated: CASGLWRGVETQYF. The chain is built from TRBV7-9 and TRBJ2-5, with D possibly being TRBD2 (6 bases). The CDR3 runs to 14 residues. V dropped 8 bases and J dropped 5 bases, with 18 bases sitting between them. CDR1 is SEHNR and CDR2 is FQNEAQ in the germline V gene (reference sequence).

The chain combines TRBV4-3 with TRBJ1-6; 7 bases align to TRBD1. Germline V gene sequence: CDR1 LGHNA, CDR2 YSLEER. The ends lost 2 bases at V and 9 bases at J; junction bases unmatched: 7. There are 15 residues in the CDR3. The CDR3 DNA is TGCGCCAGCAGCCAACACGGCAGGGGGAGTTCACCCCTCCACTTT. This encodes CASSQHGRGSSPLHF.

The CDR3: CASSLLQVLSGANVLTF. The CDR3 coding sequence is TGTGCCAGCAGCTTATTACAGGTCCTCTCTGGGGCCAACGTCCTGACTTTC. This sequence joins TRBV7-2 and TRBJ2-6; D possibly corresponds to TRBD1 (5 bases). This CDR3 comprises 17 residues. Germline V gives CDR1 SGHTA, CDR2 FQGNSA. Trimming took off 2 bases at V and 0 bases at J, with 11 bases between the two ends.

This clone appeared a single time. DNA of the CDR3: TGTGCCAGCAGTTTCCAACTAGCGGGGTACGAGACCCAGTACTTC. Amino acid sequence: CASSFQLAGYETQYF. The chain uses TRBV6-5 and TRBJ2-5, with 10 bases lining up with TRBD2. CDR1 is MNHEY and CDR2 is SVGAGI in the germline V gene. J gave up 5 bases and V 4 bases, and 7 bases lay outside the gene matches. CDR3 length equals 15 residues.

This rearrangement joins TRBV5-1 to TRBJ2-7; D is unresolved. The ends were cut back, 0 bases at V and 6 bases at J, with 13 bases in the middle. The length of the CDR3 is 14 residues. CDR1 and CDR2 (germline): SGHRS, YFSETQ. CDR3 residues: CASSLGGATGEQYF. The DNA for the CDR3 is TGCGCCAGCAGCTTGGGCGGAGCCACTGGCGAGCAGTACTTC.

This chain joins TRBV6-7 and TRBJ2-3; tentatively, D is TRBD2 (6 bases). TRBV6-7 qualifies as an ORF whose function is uncertain. The CDR3 is made up of 16 amino acids. Deletions cut 5 bases from V and 1 base from J, with 16 bases between. In DNA form, the CDR3 reads TGTGCCAGCAGTCCCCCCGCGGGGTCGTGCACAGATACGCAGTATTTT. Translation: CASSPPAGSCTDTQYF.

The chain recombines TRBV29-1 with TRBJ2-3; TRBD2 might be the D (6 bases). The germline V gene has CDR1 SQVTM and CDR2 ANQGSEA. V dropped 4 bases and J dropped 3 bases, with 11 bases sitting between them. The CDR3 has 13 residues. The CDR3 region has the DNA TGCAGCGTTGTTCGGGGGAGGACAGATACGCAGTATTTT. It is translated as CSVVRGRTDTQYF.

The chain has TRBV19 and TRBJ1-5, with 7 bases lining up with TRBD1. Germline loops: CDR1 LNHDA, CDR2 SQIVND (reference sequence). The CDR3 loop spans 15 amino acids. The J segment lost 2 bases and the V segment lost 7 bases, leaving 8 bases of the junction unmatched. The CDR3 DNA reads as TGTGCCAGTATCGACAGGGACGGGGGCAATCAGCCCCAGCATTTT. Translated: CASIDRDGGNQPQHF.

This rearrangement joins TRBV6-5 to TRBJ1-1, with a possible D match to TRBD1 (5 bases). CDR3 length: 15 amino acids. Germline values: CDR1 MNHEY, CDR2 SVGAGI. The V end lost 10 bases, the J end lost 3 bases, and 21 bases lay between the germline ends. This CDR3 reads CATERTGGGYTEAFF. CDR3 nucleotides: TGTGCCACCGAGAGAACAGGTGGGGGGTACACTGAAGCTTTCTTT.

This clone was counted a single time. The J gene is TRBJ1-5, the V gene TRBV2; 7 bases match TRBD1. This CDR3 is built from 15 residues. The junction had 6 bases not matched to a gene; V was cut back by 6 bases and J by 1 base. Germline V CDR1 and CDR2: SNHLY, FYNNEI. CDR3 coding DNA: TGTGCCAGCAGGGTGGGGACAGCGAGCAATCAGCCCCAGCATTTT. This encodes CASRVGTASNQPQHF.

This rearrangement joins TRBV5-1 to TRBJ2-1; 7 bases align to TRBD2. This CDR3 contains 15 residues. Germline lookup yields CDR1 SGHRS and CDR2 YFSETQ. V shed 4 bases, J shed 0 bases, and the junction held 4 bases outside the gene matches. CDR3 amino acids: CASSLAESSYNEQFF. The CDR3 DNA follows: TGCGCCAGCAGCCTAGCGGAGAGCTCCTACAATGAGCAGTTCTTC.